A selection of T cell receptor beta chains follows, all from one sample in a study of blood T cell repertoires in COVID-19. Sequenced by immunoSEQ multiplex PCR; TCRdb stores in-frame clones only, minus some. The sample contains under 90,000 clones, roughly nine tenths of which appear only once. The sequencing input was peripheral blood. The receptors shown here come from a woman in her 50s with COVID-19, enrolled during active disease. Both conserved end residues are part of each CDR3. Fields, in order: D gene, J gene, clone size, V gene, CDR3 protein, CDR3 DNA. The D gene is left open where the match is weak. Not every row has a clone size; where given, it reads once, few, many or a size class.

d_call: TRBD1
j_call: TRBJ2-1
clone_size: -
v_call: TRBV20-1
cdr3_aa: CSAKTGTVQFF
cdr3_nt: TGCAGTGCCAAGACCGGGACAGTTCAGTTCTTC

d_call: TRBD1
j_call: TRBJ2-7
clone_size: -
v_call: TRBV15
cdr3_aa: CATSRSLGQGSSYEQYF
cdr3_nt: TGTGCCACCAGCAGATCCCTGGGACAGGGGTCGTCCTACGAGCAGTACTTC

d_call: TRBD2
j_call: TRBJ2-3
clone_size: -
v_call: TRBV19
cdr3_aa: CASSNPSGRSTDTQYF
cdr3_nt: TGTGCCAGTAGTAACCCTAGCGGGAGGAGCACAGATACGCAGTATTTT

d_call: TRBD2
j_call: TRBJ2-1
clone_size: -
v_call: TRBV6-5
cdr3_aa: CASSSLSGRAENEQFF
cdr3_nt: TGTGCCAGCAGTTCCCTAAGCGGGAGGGCCGAGAATGAGCAGTTCTTC

d_call: TRBD1
j_call: TRBJ1-5
clone_size: -
v_call: TRBV19
cdr3_aa: CASSRGTGENQPQHF
cdr3_nt: TGTGCCAGTAGCAGGGGGACAGGGGAAAATCAGCCCCAGCATTTT

d_call: -
j_call: TRBJ1-2
clone_size: once
v_call: TRBV27
cdr3_aa: CASSLYPAYGYTF
cdr3_nt: TGTGCCAGCAGCCTCTACCCCGCCTATGGCTACACCTTC

d_call: TRBD2
j_call: TRBJ2-7
clone_size: -
v_call: TRBV3-1/TRBV3-2
cdr3_aa: CASSQGLAGGPVHEQYF
cdr3_nt: TGTGCCAGCAGCCAAGGACTAGCGGGAGGGCCGGTCCACGAGCAGTACTTC

d_call: -
j_call: TRBJ1-5
clone_size: -
v_call: TRBV18
cdr3_aa: CASSPDGNSNQPQHF
cdr3_nt: TGTGCCAGCTCACCCGACGGGAATAGCAATCAGCCCCAGCATTTT

d_call: -
j_call: TRBJ2-5
clone_size: -
v_call: TRBV7-8
cdr3_aa: CASSRPGTLQETQYF
cdr3_nt: TGTGCCAGCAGCCGACCGGGGACACTTCAAGAGACCCAGTACTTC

d_call: -
j_call: TRBJ1-3
clone_size: -
v_call: TRBV5-1
cdr3_aa: CASSLVVGAASTSGNTIYF
cdr3_nt: TGCGCCAGCAGCTTGGTTGTAGGGGCGGCTTCGACCTCTGGAAACACCATATATTTT

d_call: -
j_call: TRBJ2-5
clone_size: -
v_call: TRBV21-1
cdr3_aa: CASSAGETQYF
cdr3_nt: TGTGCCAGCAGCGCCGGAGAGACCCAGTACTTC

d_call: -
j_call: TRBJ2-2
clone_size: -
v_call: TRBV5-1
cdr3_aa: CASSLVDSRGGELFF
cdr3_nt: TGCGCCAGCAGCTTGGTAGACTCCAGGGGCGGGGAGCTGTTTTTT

d_call: TRBD2
j_call: TRBJ2-7
clone_size: -
v_call: TRBV5-1
cdr3_aa: CASSIGTSGSYEQYF
cdr3_nt: TGCGCCAGCAGCATAGGGACTAGCGGGAGTTACGAGCAGTACTTC

d_call: TRBD1
j_call: TRBJ2-6
clone_size: -
v_call: TRBV7-9
cdr3_aa: CASRYPTGGRSGANVLTF
cdr3_nt: TGTGCCAGCAGATACCCGACAGGGGGCAGATCTGGGGCCAACGTCCTGACTTTC

d_call: -
j_call: TRBJ1-1
clone_size: -
v_call: TRBV5-4
cdr3_aa: CASSFGGEAFF
cdr3_nt: TGTGCCAGCAGCTTCGGGGGTGAAGCTTTCTTT

d_call: -
j_call: TRBJ1-5
clone_size: -
v_call: TRBV6-1
cdr3_aa: CASREDRYSNQPQHF
cdr3_nt: TGTGCCAGCAGGGAAGACAGATATAGCAATCAGCCCCAGCATTTT

d_call: TRBD1
j_call: TRBJ2-3
clone_size: -
v_call: TRBV19
cdr3_aa: CASSIGTGMDTDTQYF
cdr3_nt: TGTGCCAGTAGTATCGGGACAGGGATGGATACAGATACGCAGTATTTT

d_call: TRBD1
j_call: TRBJ1-5
clone_size: few
v_call: TRBV28
cdr3_aa: CASSLWKGQGIQPQHF
cdr3_nt: TGTGCCAGCAGTTTATGGAAGGGACAGGGGATCCAGCCCCAGCATTTT

d_call: -
j_call: TRBJ2-4
clone_size: -
v_call: TRBV3-1/TRBV3-2
cdr3_aa: CASSSMTGLAKNIQYF
cdr3_nt: TGTGCCAGCAGCTCAATGACAGGTCTAGCCAAAAACATTCAGTACTTC

d_call: -
j_call: TRBJ1-4
clone_size: -
v_call: TRBV14
cdr3_aa: CASSPRAANEKLFF
cdr3_nt: TGTGCCAGCAGCCCCAGGGCGGCTAATGAAAAACTGTTTTTT

d_call: -
j_call: TRBJ2-3
clone_size: -
v_call: TRBV10-3
cdr3_aa: CAISDGLTDTQYF
cdr3_nt: TGTGCCATCAGTGACGGACTCACAGATACGCAGTATTTT

d_call: -
j_call: TRBJ2-1
clone_size: -
v_call: TRBV5-6
cdr3_aa: CASSHQAPFAYNEQFF
cdr3_nt: TGTGCCAGCAGCCATCAGGCTCCTTTCGCCTACAATGAGCAGTTCTTC

d_call: -
j_call: TRBJ2-1
clone_size: -
v_call: TRBV9
cdr3_aa: CASSVGWGSRNEQFF
cdr3_nt: TGTGCCAGCAGCGTAGGGTGGGGCTCTCGTAATGAGCAGTTCTTC

d_call: TRBD2
j_call: TRBJ2-1
clone_size: -
v_call: TRBV11-2
cdr3_aa: CASSLRGAGEDEQFF
cdr3_nt: TGTGCCAGCAGCTTAAGGGGAGCGGGAGAGGACGAGCAGTTCTTC

d_call: -
j_call: TRBJ2-1
clone_size: -
v_call: TRBV27
cdr3_aa: CASTLPGVWVEQFF
cdr3_nt: TGTGCCAGCACTTTACCGGGAGTGTGGGTTGAGCAGTTCTTC

d_call: -
j_call: TRBJ1-1
clone_size: -
v_call: TRBV14
cdr3_aa: CASSTPNTEAFF
cdr3_nt: TGTGCCAGCAGTACACCTAACACTGAAGCTTTCTTT

d_call: -
j_call: TRBJ2-1
clone_size: -
v_call: TRBV10-1
cdr3_aa: CASSQRVLGIHEQFF
cdr3_nt: TGCGCCAGCAGTCAGCGGGTACTGGGGATCCATGAGCAGTTCTTC

d_call: TRBD1
j_call: TRBJ2-1
clone_size: -
v_call: TRBV9
cdr3_aa: CASSFTTGTGIERIYNEQFF
cdr3_nt: TGTGCCAGCAGCTTCACGACCGGGACAGGGATTGAGAGGATCTACAATGAGCAGTTCTTC

d_call: TRBD2
j_call: TRBJ2-7
clone_size: few
v_call: TRBV5-1
cdr3_aa: CASSTGRSGEWQYF
cdr3_nt: TGCGCCAGCAGCACCGGGAGGTCGGGCGAGTGGCAGTACTTC

d_call: TRBD2
j_call: TRBJ2-3
clone_size: -
v_call: TRBV5-5
cdr3_aa: CASSPVAGGTNTQYF
cdr3_nt: TGTGCCAGCAGCCCCGTGGCGGGAGGGACGAATACGCAGTATTTT

d_call: -
j_call: TRBJ1-6
clone_size: few
v_call: TRBV28
cdr3_aa: CASSFRQDLNSPLHF
cdr3_nt: TGTGCCAGCAGTTTCCGACAGGACCTTAATTCACCCCTCCACTTT

d_call: -
j_call: TRBJ1-1
clone_size: once
v_call: TRBV6-5
cdr3_aa: CASSSRGVHYTEAFF
cdr3_nt: TGTGCCAGCAGTTCCCGGGGAGTTCACTACACTGAAGCTTTCTTT

d_call: -
j_call: TRBJ2-2
clone_size: -
v_call: TRBV19
cdr3_aa: CASSRGLRTGELFF
cdr3_nt: TGTGCCAGTAGTAGGGGACTCCGCACCGGGGAGCTGTTTTTT

d_call: TRBD2
j_call: TRBJ2-2
clone_size: -
v_call: TRBV4-2
cdr3_aa: CASSQASGRRGTGELFF
cdr3_nt: TGTGCCAGCAGCCAAGCTAGCGGGAGAAGGGGCACCGGGGAGCTGTTTTTT

d_call: TRBD1
j_call: TRBJ1-3
clone_size: -
v_call: TRBV3-1/TRBV3-2
cdr3_aa: CASSLQGAQRNTIYF
cdr3_nt: TGTGCCAGCAGCCTACAGGGGGCGCAGAGAAACACCATATATTTT

d_call: TRBD1
j_call: TRBJ1-5
clone_size: -
v_call: TRBV2
cdr3_aa: CASRTGAYSNQPQHF
cdr3_nt: TGTGCCAGCCGGACAGGGGCCTATAGCAATCAGCCCCAGCATTTT

d_call: -
j_call: TRBJ1-5
clone_size: -
v_call: TRBV2
cdr3_aa: CASGALYSNQPQHF
cdr3_nt: TGTGCCAGCGGGGCTTTATATAGCAATCAGCCCCAGCATTTT

d_call: -
j_call: TRBJ1-6
clone_size: -
v_call: TRBV6-1
cdr3_aa: CASSENRGVSPLHF
cdr3_nt: TGTGCCAGCAGTGAGAACCGCGGGGTTTCACCCCTCCACTTT

d_call: TRBD2
j_call: TRBJ2-1
clone_size: -
v_call: TRBV7-6
cdr3_aa: CASSGGTSGSPYNEQFF
cdr3_nt: TGTGCCAGCAGCGGAGGGACTAGCGGGAGTCCCTACAATGAGCAGTTCTTC

d_call: TRBD2
j_call: TRBJ2-7
clone_size: once
v_call: TRBV3-1/TRBV3-2
cdr3_aa: CASHTSGSYEQYF
cdr3_nt: TGTGCCAGCCACACTAGCGGGTCCTACGAGCAGTACTTC

d_call: -
j_call: TRBJ2-7
clone_size: -
v_call: TRBV6-6
cdr3_aa: CASWAGSEQYF
cdr3_nt: TGTGCCAGCTGGGCGGGCAGCGAGCAGTACTTC

d_call: TRBD1
j_call: TRBJ1-4
clone_size: -
v_call: TRBV27
cdr3_aa: CASSSMTGVGKLFF
cdr3_nt: TGTGCCAGCAGTTCAATGACAGGGGTGGGGAAACTGTTTTTT

d_call: TRBD2
j_call: TRBJ2-5
clone_size: -
v_call: TRBV28
cdr3_aa: CASSLAGGPLETQYF
cdr3_nt: TGTGCCAGCAGTTTGGCGGGAGGGCCCCTCGAGACCCAGTACTTC

d_call: TRBD2
j_call: TRBJ2-7
clone_size: -
v_call: TRBV4-3
cdr3_aa: CASSQALAGVEQYF
cdr3_nt: TGCGCCAGCAGCCAAGCGCTAGCGGGAGTCGAGCAGTACTTC

d_call: TRBD2
j_call: TRBJ2-7
clone_size: -
v_call: TRBV5-1
cdr3_aa: CASSIGLAAGFDEQYF
cdr3_nt: TGCGCCAGCAGCATCGGACTAGCCGCTGGGTTTGACGAGCAGTACTTC

d_call: TRBD2
j_call: TRBJ2-3
clone_size: -
v_call: TRBV7-9
cdr3_aa: CASSSWTSLNTDTQYF
cdr3_nt: TGTGCCAGCAGCTCGTGGACTAGTCTCAACACAGATACGCAGTATTTT

d_call: TRBD1
j_call: TRBJ1-6
clone_size: -
v_call: TRBV27
cdr3_aa: CASSLIGRTGEVYNSPLHF
cdr3_nt: TGTGCCAGCAGTCTTATTGGCCGGACAGGGGAAGTCTATAATTCACCCCTCCACTTT

d_call: -
j_call: TRBJ2-2
clone_size: -
v_call: TRBV11-3
cdr3_aa: CASSLDVVGAHGELFF
cdr3_nt: TGTGCCAGCAGCTTAGATGTGGTGGGAGCCCACGGGGAGCTGTTTTTT

d_call: -
j_call: TRBJ2-1
clone_size: -
v_call: TRBV30
cdr3_aa: CACRLTSYNEQFF
cdr3_nt: TGTGCTTGTCGACTTACATCCTACAATGAGCAGTTCTTC

d_call: -
j_call: TRBJ2-3
clone_size: -
v_call: TRBV21-1
cdr3_aa: CASSRGRAQYF
cdr3_nt: TGTGCCAGCAGCAGGGGGCGAGCGCAGTATTTT